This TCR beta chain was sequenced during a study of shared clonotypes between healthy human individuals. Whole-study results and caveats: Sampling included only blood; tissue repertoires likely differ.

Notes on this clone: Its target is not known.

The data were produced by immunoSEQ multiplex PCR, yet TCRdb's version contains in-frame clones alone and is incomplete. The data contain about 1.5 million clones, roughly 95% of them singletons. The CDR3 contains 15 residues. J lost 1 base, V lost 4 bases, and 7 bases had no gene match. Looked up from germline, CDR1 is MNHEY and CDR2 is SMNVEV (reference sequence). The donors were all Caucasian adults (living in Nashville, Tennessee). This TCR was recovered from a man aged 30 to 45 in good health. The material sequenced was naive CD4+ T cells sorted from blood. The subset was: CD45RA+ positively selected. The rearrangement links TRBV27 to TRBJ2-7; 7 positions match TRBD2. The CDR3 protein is CASSSSGGLSYEQYF. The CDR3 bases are TGTGCCAGCAGTTCATCGGGGGGTCTGTCCTACGAGCAGTACTTC.